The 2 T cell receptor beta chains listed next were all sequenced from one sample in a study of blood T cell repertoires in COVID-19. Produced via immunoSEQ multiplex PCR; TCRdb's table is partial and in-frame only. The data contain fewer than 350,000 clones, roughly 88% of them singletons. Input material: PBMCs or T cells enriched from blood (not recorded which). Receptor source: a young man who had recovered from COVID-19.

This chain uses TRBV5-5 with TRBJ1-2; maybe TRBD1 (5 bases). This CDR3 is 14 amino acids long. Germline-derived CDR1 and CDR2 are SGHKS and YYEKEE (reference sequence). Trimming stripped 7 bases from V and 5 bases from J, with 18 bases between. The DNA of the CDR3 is TGTGCCAGCGCTATCGGGGGTTCCTATTATGGCTACACCTTC. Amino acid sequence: CASAIGGSYYGYTF.

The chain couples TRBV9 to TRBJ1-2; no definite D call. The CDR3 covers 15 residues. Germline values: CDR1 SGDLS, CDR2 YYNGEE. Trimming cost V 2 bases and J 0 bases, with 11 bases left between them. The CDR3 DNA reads TGTGCCAGCAGCGTGCGGCCTGGAGCTAACTATGGCTACACCTTC. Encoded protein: CASSVRPGANYGYTF. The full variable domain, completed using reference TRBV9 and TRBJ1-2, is DSGVTQTPKHLITATGQRVTLRCSPRSGDLSVYWYQQSLDQGLQFLIQYYNGEERAKGNILERFSAQQFPDLHSELNLSSLELGDSALYFCASSVRPGANYGYTFGSGTRLTVV.